This note documents a single TCR beta chain sequence. Its antigen is still unknown. Per-base qualities were not stored, and no clone one base away is much larger. The record originates from a study of blood T cell repertoires in COVID-19 (dated by TCRdb to the early 2020s). Regarding the research as a whole: The collaborator samples originated in the United States, Italy and Spain and spanned the acute and convalescent phases of COVID-19. The material from the prospective study consisted of cDNA or gDNA derived from T cells, B-cell-depleted T cells, or PBMCs. Subjects who had been exposed to COVID-19, were actively infected with it, or had recovered from it provided the deeply sampled blood TCRbeta repertoires that made up the dataset. The repertoires were released in a freely available public database intended as a resource for research on the immune response to SARS-CoV-2. Samples were obtained from the ongoing ImmuneRACE study (first 160 participants) and from approximately 1,200 subjects provided by 6 global collaborators. A de-identified subject ID, COVID-19 status, age in years and sex were almost always included in the sample metadata. Where available, HLA class I and class II types were taken from metadata supplied by the sample provider and were not determined by assay-based typing. The research as a whole found: The amount of clinical and demographic metadata varied by source and participant and was provided uncurated.

TCRbeta CDR3 regions were amplified from genomic DNA by means of the immunoSEQ Assay, a bias-controlled multiplex PCR. In the paper's pipeline: The number of nucleated cells in each sample was estimated by amplification of reference gene primers within the assay. To quantify the absolute abundance of each unique TCRbeta CDR3 rearrangement, sequence reads were collapsed and filtered. For each sample, productive Simpson clonality was calculated as the square root of Simpson's diversity index across productive rearrangements. This immuneACCESS table, as held by TCRdb, lists in-frame sequences with V and J called but not all clones. Of the missing ones, under half trace to an unresolved V gene in checked studies; the others have no known cause. V, J and clone size were drawn from that table, and D and trimming were deduced from the DNA. The sample table contains tens of thousands of clones; only one count was recorded for around 80% of them. The top ten clonotypes cover around a quarter of the sample.

The collaborating institutions used their own protocols to collect whole blood in K2EDTA tubes. For TCRbeta analysis, collaborators shipped samples in one of three forms: frozen whole blood, isolated PBMCs, or DNA extracted from either of those sample types. Taken from the germline V gene, the CDR1 and CDR2 loops are SQVTM and ANQGSEA. The CDR3 measures 12 amino acids from cysteine to phenylalanine. Of all the DNA, just the CDR3 is kept, 36 bases in frame from base 1. Relative to germline, V is missing 4 bases and J is missing 5 bases, with 4 bases of the junction outside any gene match. Sequencing was carried out using peripheral blood. The source is a man between 60 and 75 years old with active or convalescent COVID-19. The chain joins TRBV29-1 to TRBJ2-5; 7 middle bases align to TRBD2. In nucleotide form, the sequence is TGCAGCGTTGTAGTCGGGGGGGAGACCCAGTACTTC. Its translation is CSVVVGGETQYF.